One TCR beta chain is described in this entry. V was pared by 5 bases and J by 3 bases, with 8 bases of the junction left unmatched. Germline lookup yields CDR1 SGHTA and CDR2 FQGNSA. The length of the CDR3 is 15 residues. The sample comes from a study of blood T cell repertoires in COVID-19. Clones were sequenced by immunoSEQ multiplex PCR, and TCRdb holds only the in-frame ones, with some missing. In the table there are 200,000 to 250,000 clones, 84% of which are singletons. The sequenced sample was peripheral blood. The chain has TRBV7-2 and TRBJ2-5, with 8 bases identical to TRBD2. This clonotype originated in a woman aged 60 to 75 who had recovered from COVID-19. The CDR3 here is CASSRGGGGEETQYF. The CDR3 DNA sequence: TGTGCCAGCAGCCGGGGGGGCGGAGGGGAAGAGACCCAGTACTTC.